This T cell receptor (beta chain) originates from a study of shared clonotypes between healthy human individuals. The overall study: A couple of women and three men aged 18 to 49 made up the donors. Study-wide results and caveats: An anticipated effect of sequencing depth on clonotype sharing among donors was recognized.

The CDR3 runs 13 residues. Per the germline V gene, CDR1 is SGHTA and CDR2 is FQGNSA. V shed 5 bases and J 10 bases; nucleotides not matched to a gene: 6. Replicate PCRs for unsorted PBMC used approximately 0.3 ug DNA (about 30,000 T cell genomes). As originally analysed: Filtering differed, since immunoSEQ gave only junction sequences and no quality scores. Sequencing used immunoSEQ multiplex PCR; TCRdb keeps in-frame clones, though not all of them. Clone size and V and J calls were adopted from that table, with D and trimming inferred from the DNA. The table lists fewer than 500,000 clones, about 75% of them singletons, with around 13% in the top ten. Concerning this clone itself: The antigen is undetermined.

The receptor was derived from a woman between 35 and 50 years old in good health. Some clones in this sample may be carry-over from other donors' samples. The chain has TRBV7-2 and TRBJ2-3, with 10 bases matching TRBD2. Sequenced input: PBMCs. DNA for the CDR3: TGTGCCAGCAGCCAGGGCAGCGGGAGGGCGCAGTATTTT. This gives the protein CASSQGSGRAQYF.